These 29 T cell receptor beta chains came from one sample sequenced in a study of T cells in Graves' hyperthyroidism and ophthalmopathy. RNA transcripts provided the source from which TCR beta CDR3 regions were amplified. The HTBI primer set served for first-round RT-PCR of the TCR CDR3. MiXCR was run by TCRdb on the multiplex PCR reads, yielding one entry per CDR3 protein. The sample contains hundreds of thousands of distinct CDR3 sequences, around 18% of which appear only once. The sample was blood. The receptors derive from a man in his forties with Graves' hyperthyroidism.

V gene TRBV27 combines with J gene TRBJ2-1, with no clear D. Trimming cost V 6 bases and J 2 bases, with 14 bases left between them. The CDR3 sequence is 15 residues long. The germline V gene has CDR1 MNHEY and CDR2 SMNVEV (reference sequence). The CDR3, as DNA: TGTGCCAGCAGAGGAACTCTGTACGCCTACAATGAGCAGTTCTTC. Amino acids: CASRGTLYAYNEQFF.

This clonotype has only a few counts. This CDR3 is CAWSVAGGSSTGELFF. DNA of the CDR3: TGTGCCTGGAGTGTAGCAGGGGGCTCGAGCACCGGGGAGCTGTTTTTT. The chain joins TRBV30 to TRBJ2-2; 8 positions agree with TRBD1. CDR1 is GTSNPN, CDR2 SVGIG, per germline (reference sequence). The CDR3 covers 16 residues. Germline trimming cut 0 bases from V and 4 bases from J; bases unmatched to any gene: 7.

For the CDR3, the DNA is TGTGCCAGCAGCCCCGGACCCGACAGGGTGGCTTTCTTT. It translates to CASSPGPDRVAFF. The chain combines TRBV5-6 with TRBJ1-1; 7 bases line up with TRBD1. Per germline, CDR1 SGHDT and CDR2 YYEEEE. The CDR3 has 13 residues. V gave up 4 bases and J gave up 11 bases; unmatched junction bases: 11. Using reference TRBV5-6 and TRBJ1-1 for the parts outside the CDR3, the full variable domain is DAGVTQSPTHLIKTRGQQVTLRCSPKSGHDTVSWYQQALGQGPQFIFQYYEEEERQRGNFPDRFSGHQFPNYSSELNVNALLLGDSALYLCASSPGPDRVAFFGQGTRLTVV.

The chain links TRBV6-2 or TRBV6-3 to TRBJ2-7; TRBD1 matches at 9 bases. The germline V gene has CDR1 MNHEY and CDR2 SVGEGT. CDR3 length: 15 residues. V trimming: 0 bases; J trimming: 5 bases; junction bases outside the gene matches: 5. The CDR3 DNA reads TGTGCCAGCAGTTACTCGGGACAGGGCGTTCACGAGCAGTACTTC. Encoded protein: CASSYSGQGVHEQYF.

This clonotype was counted ten times or more. This sequence joins TRBV20-1 and TRBJ1-6; a possible D gene is TRBD1 (6 bases). The V end lost 2 bases, the J end lost 10 bases, and 21 bases lay between the germline ends. This CDR3 comprises 16 residues. The germline V gene has CDR1 DFQATT and CDR2 SNEGSKA (reference sequence). The CDR3 spells CSARLPRGVLRSPLHF. In DNA form, the CDR3 reads TGCAGTGCTAGACTGCCCAGGGGAGTTCTGCGGTCACCCCTCCACTTT.

The chain carries TRBV27 and TRBJ2-1, with 8 bases lining up with TRBD2. Unmatched junction bases numbered 13, after V lost 7 bases and J lost 8 bases. Per germline, CDR1 MNHEY and CDR2 SMNVEV (reference sequence). The CDR3 has 15 amino acids. The CDR3 loop reads CASTLGGGSVYEQFF. CDR3 DNA: TGTGCCAGCACCCTGGGCGGGGGGTCGGTTTATGAGCAGTTCTTC.

The J gene is TRBJ1-2, the V gene TRBV19, with a weak D call TRBD1 (6 bases). The germline V gene has CDR1 LNHDA and CDR2 SQIVND (reference sequence). The CDR3 loop spans 14 amino acids. Trimming left V 0 bases short and J 4 bases short, with 9 bases between. For the CDR3, the DNA is TGTGCCAGTAGTATAGATTGGGACACCTATGGCTACACCTTC. The encoded protein is CASSIDWDTYGYTF.

This clonotype was seen repeatedly, ten times or more. The CDR3 loop is CSASSGQHYEQYF. Written as DNA, the CDR3 is TGCAGTGCTAGTTCGGGACAGCACTACGAGCAGTACTTC. This rearrangement joins TRBV20-1 to TRBJ2-7; 7 bases align to TRBD1. The CDR3 sequence is 13 residues long. Germline assignment: CDR1 DFQATT and CDR2 SNEGSKA (reference sequence). Trimming cost V 3 bases and J 3 bases; bases outside gene matches: 5.

The sample holds many counts of this clonotype. This chain links TRBV28 with TRBJ2-7; D may be TRBD2 (5 bases). V gave up 6 bases and J gave up 2 bases, with 14 bases separating them. CDR3 length: 14 amino acids. Germline V gene lookup returns CDR1 MDHEN and CDR2 SYDVKM. The CDR3 reads CASSTIGETYEQYF. The CDR3 region has the DNA TGTGCCAGCAGCACAATTGGGGAGACCTACGAGCAGTACTTC.

This clonotype was recorded many times. V is TRBV6-6 and J is TRBJ2-5, with unresolved D. Germline CDR1 reads MNHNY; CDR2 reads SVGAGI (reference sequence). V was trimmed by 2 bases and J by 4 bases, leaving 5 bases between them. The CDR3 spans 12 residues. CDR3 coding DNA: TGTGCCAGCAGTTACGTGCGAGAGACCCAGTACTTC. As protein: CASSYVRETQYF.

This clonotype occurred a few times. The chain recombines TRBV25-1 with TRBJ1-5, with D maybe TRBD1 (5 bases). Per the germline V gene, CDR1 is MGHDK and CDR2 is SYGVNS. Trimming pared 4 bases from V and 5 bases from J, leaving 9 bases between. The CDR3 consists of 13 residues. The CDR3 region is CASSAGGDQPQHF. The CDR3, as DNA: TGTGCCAGCAGTGCTGGGGGAGATCAGCCCCAGCATTTT.

This clonotype was found many times. The V and J genes are TRBV18 and TRBJ2-7; perhaps TRBD1 as D (6 bases). This CDR3 has 12 amino acids. V was cut by 4 bases and J by 4 bases, with 8 bases left in between. Germline values: CDR1 KGHSH, CDR2 LQKENI. CDR3 DNA: TGTGCCAGCTCACGAGGACAGTACGAGCAGTACTTC. Its translation: CASSRGQYEQYF. The variable domain in full, completed from reference TRBV18 and TRBJ2-7, reads NAGVMQNPRHLVRRRGQEARLRCSPMKGHSHVYWYRQLPEEGLKFMVYLQKENIIDESGMPKERFSAEFPKEGPSILRIQQVVRGDSAAYFCASSRGQYEQYFGPGTRLTVT.

DNA for the CDR3: TGTGCCAGCTCACCCGCCAGGAGCTCCTACAATGAGCAGTTCTTC. Its translation: CASSPARSSYNEQFF. This sequence joins TRBV18 and TRBJ2-1; D is uncertain. V gave up 3 bases and J gave up 0 bases, with 9 bases separating them. This CDR3 has 15 residues. Germline V gene sequence: CDR1 KGHSH, CDR2 LQKENI.

The V and J genes are TRBV19 and TRBJ1-5; 7 bases align to TRBD1. CDR1 LNHDA and CDR2 SQIVND come from the germline V gene (reference sequence). CDR3 length: 14 amino acids. After removal of 4 bases from V and 4 bases from J, the junction contained 4 bases not matched to a gene. The CDR3 DNA follows: TGTGCCAGTAGTACGCGACAGGGAAATCAGCCCCAGCATTTT. This gives the protein CASSTRQGNQPQHF.

In this sample, this clonotype turned up many times. V usage is TRBV6-1 and J usage is TRBJ1-2, with TRBD1 identical over 7 bases. Per the germline V gene, CDR1 is MNHNS and CDR2 is SASEGT. V was clipped by 6 bases and J by 0 bases; unmatched bases: 7. CDR3 length equals 15 residues. The chain's CDR3 is CASRYGTASNYGYTF. CDR3 nucleotide sequence: TGTGCCAGCAGATATGGGACAGCTTCTAACTATGGCTACACCTTC.

There are a few counts of this clonotype. The chain couples TRBV6-2 or TRBV6-3 to TRBJ2-7, with 8 bases aligning to TRBD1. V dropped 2 bases and J dropped 5; count of bases not matched to a gene: 8. The CDR3 has 15 amino acids. Germline values: CDR1 MNHEY, CDR2 SVGEGT. This CDR3 reads CASSYLTGGPNEQYF. The CDR3, as DNA: TGTGCCAGCAGTTACCTAACAGGGGGTCCGAACGAGCAGTACTTC.

The chain has TRBV5-1 and TRBJ2-1; D might be TRBD2 (6 bases). Germline-derived CDR1 and CDR2 are SGHRS and YFSETQ. The CDR3 has 13 residues. V was pared by 3 bases and J by 10 bases, with 14 bases between. CDR3 loop: CASSSLAGREQFF. CDR3 bases: TGCGCCAGCAGCTCACTAGCAGGAAGGGAGCAGTTCTTC.

This clonotype was counted many times. This sequence joins TRBV20-1 and TRBJ2-2, with 8 nucleotides matching TRBD1. Germline-derived CDR1 and CDR2 are DFQATT and SNEGSKA (reference sequence). Germline trimming cut 2 bases from V and 1 base from J; bases unmatched to any gene: 3. This CDR3 is built from 15 residues. Written as DNA, the CDR3 is TGCAGTGCTAGACTGACAGGGGTGAACACCGGGGAGCTGTTTTTT. This gives the protein CSARLTGVNTGELFF.

At least ten counts were recorded for this clonotype. This chain uses TRBV20-1 with TRBJ2-7; D is perhaps TRBD1 (5 bases). CDR3 length equals 14 residues. The germline V gene encodes CDR1 DFQATT and CDR2 SNEGSKA (reference sequence). Trimming removed 3 bases from V and 0 bases from J, with 12 bases in between. In DNA, the CDR3 is TGCAGTGCTAGCCCCAGGGTCAGCTCCTACGAGCAGTACTTC. Translated: CSASPRVSSYEQYF.

The rearrangement uses TRBV7-3 and TRBJ2-1; 16 positions agree with TRBD2. The ends lost 0 bases at V and 12 bases at J; junction bases unmatched: 5. From germline, CDR1 is SGHTA and CDR2 FQGTGA. This CDR3 has 16 amino acids. The CDR3 DNA reads as TGTGCCAGCAGCTTAACGGGGACTAGCGGGGGGGCGGGGCAGTTCTTC. Encoded protein: CASSLTGTSGGAGQFF. The complete variable domain, with remaining parts taken from reference TRBV7-3 and TRBJ2-1, reads GAGVSQTPSNKVTEKGKYVELRCDPISGHTALYWYRQSLGQGPEFLIYFQGTGAADDSGLPNDRFFAVRPEGSVSTLKIQRTERGDSAVYLCASSLTGTSGGAGQFFGPGTRLTVL.

At least ten counts were recorded for this clonotype. The CDR3 region has the DNA TGCAGTGCTAGAAGCCCCGGACAGGGGCGGACTGAAGCTTTCTTT. Protein: CSARSPGQGRTEAFF. V usage is TRBV20-1 and J usage is TRBJ1-1; TRBD1 aligns across 9 bases. J gave up 5 bases and V 2 bases, and 9 bases lay outside the gene matches. The germline gives CDR1 DFQATT, CDR2 SNEGSKA (reference sequence). CDR3 length: 15 amino acids.

This clonotype was detected only once. The junction departs from germline at one end; a sequencing error may be responsible. The J gene is TRBJ2-2, the V gene TRBV7-7, with 9 nucleotides matching TRBD1. Germline V gene sequence: CDR1 SSHAT, CDR2 FNYEAQ (reference sequence). The length of the CDR3 is 20 residues. This CDR3 reads CASSLGPGTGITPNTGELFF. CDR3 nucleotide sequence: TGTGCTAGCAGCTTAGGTCCCGGGACAGGGATCACCCCGAACACCGGGGAGCTGTTTTTT.

This clonotype was seen repeatedly, ten times or more. The chain uses TRBV20-1 and TRBJ2-6, with D unclear. The CDR3 is 18 amino acids. V was clipped by 6 bases and J by 2 bases, with 23 bases between them. CDR1 and CDR2 (germline): DFQATT, SNEGSKA (reference sequence). The CDR3 coding sequence is TGCAGTGCCGTCTTCCGGGTCTCTGCCATAACTGGGGCCAACGTCCTGACTTTC. This translates into CSAVFRVSAITGANVLTF.

V gene TRBV30 combines with J gene TRBJ2-3; a weak D match, TRBD2 (5 bases). The CDR3 loop spans 12 amino acids. Trimming removed 1 base at V and 3 bases at J, with 5 bases between. Germline V gives CDR1 GTSNPN, CDR2 SVGIG (reference sequence). Here the CDR3 DNA reads TGTGCCTGGAGTGGCGGGACAGATACGCAGTATTTT. It codes for CAWSGGTDTQYF.

This clonotype was seen ten or more times. The chain combines TRBV7-9 with TRBJ2-1, with D perhaps matching TRBD1 (6 bases). V shed 3 bases and J shed 2 bases, with 11 bases lying between them. Germline V gives CDR1 SEHNR, CDR2 FQNEAQ (reference sequence). The CDR3 has 15 residues. DNA for the CDR3: TGTGCCAGCAGCTTTGCACAGGGCCCCTACAATGAGCAGTTCTTC. It specifies CASSFAQGPYNEQFF.

There are many counts of this clonotype. This CDR3 is CSARDWGGLQETQYF. The CDR3 bases are TGCAGTGCTAGAGATTGGGGGGGACTACAAGAGACCCAGTACTTC. The V gene is TRBV20-1, the J gene TRBJ2-5, with 7 bases aligning to TRBD2. The germline V gene encodes CDR1 DFQATT and CDR2 SNEGSKA (reference sequence). The CDR3 extends over 15 amino acids. The V gene end was trimmed by 0 bases and the J gene end by 2 bases; junction bases not matched to a gene: 6.

For this clonotype: A much larger clone differs by one base, so this may be a read error. The chain employs TRBV5-1 and TRBJ1-2, with 7 positions matching TRBD1. The CDR3 covers 14 residues. Per the germline V gene, CDR1 is SGHRS and CDR2 is YFSETQ. The CDR3 sequence is CTSSLGQYDYGYTF. CDR3 sequence (DNA): TGCACCAGCAGCTTGGGACAGTATGACTATGGCTACACCTTC.

This clonotype was seen repeatedly, ten times or more. The rearrangement links TRBV7-8 to TRBJ2-5; D uncertain. This CDR3 has 14 amino acids. The V and J ends lost 2 bases and 1 base respectively, with 8 bases between them. Germline loops: CDR1 SGHVS, CDR2 FQNEAQ. The CDR3 sequence is CASSLSELQETQYF. DNA of the CDR3: TGTGCCAGCAGCTTAAGCGAGCTCCAAGAGACCCAGTACTTC.

In its sample, this clonotype was seen many times. The CDR3 region has the DNA TGTGCCAGCAGCAGAGAGGCAGGGACCTCCTATGGCTACACCTTC. Residues: CASSREAGTSYGYTF. The chain couples TRBV4-2 to TRBJ1-2; D possibly corresponds to TRBD1 (5 bases). Germline CDR1 is LGHNA and CDR2 is YNFKEQ. CDR3 length: 15 residues. The V and J ends lost 5 bases and 4 bases respectively, with 17 bases between them.